There are a few counts of the clone carrying this T cell receptor beta chain. Its antigen is not identified. The protocol was immunoSEQ multiplex PCR, while the TCRdb copy is restricted to in-frame clones and leaves out a portion. The sample records 150,000 or so clones, 88% being singletons. Time point defined: baseline pretreatment blood. Regarding treatment: 15 Gy SBRT to primary tumor, nephrectomy 4 weeks later. Blood was sampled at baseline, 2 weeks and 4 weeks after SBRT. The tumor was a clear cell renal cell carcinoma. These data belong to a study of radiation and T cells in renal cell carcinoma. Across the study: Nephrectomy followed 15 Gy stereotactic body radiation by 4 weeks.

Points from the study as a whole: Without pretreatment biopsies, baseline tumor clonotype presence was undetermined.

The CDR3 sequence is 11 residues long. Germline-derived CDR1 and CDR2 are SNHLY and FYNNEI. V was pared by 8 bases and J by 4 bases, with 7 bases between. This chain connects TRBV2 to TRBJ2-3; tentatively, D is TRBD2 (5 bases). The sequenced sample was blood, obtained from a patient whose treatment included radiotherapy and nephrectomy. The clonotype was recovered from a woman aged 65 to 85 with renal cell carcinoma. The CDR3 loop reads CASGLSDTQYF. CDR3 bases: TGTGCCAGCGGACTTTCAGATACGCAGTATTTT.